This TCR beta chain was documented in a study of radiotherapy plus CTLA-4 blockade in lung cancer. Background on the study: With about a third of patients having disease control, objective responses were seen in approximately 18%. Study-wide findings and caveats: Blood TCR clones of tumor origin expanded after radiotherapy plus ipilimumab. Early blood T cell clone changes and increased post-radiation serum interferon-beta were reportedly the strongest response predictors.

Sequencing was performed with immunoSEQ multiplex PCR; in TCRdb, only in-frame clones are kept and a portion is missing. Of about 73,000 clones detected, around 86% appear once; the ten largest clones hold 40%. With regard to this clone: Its target is unknown.

V shed 3 bases and J shed 11 bases, with 14 bases lying between them. The CDR3 has 13 amino acids. Germline assignment: CDR1 SGHTA and CDR2 FQGNSA. The sequence was obtained from a human donor with non-small cell lung cancer that progressed on radiotherapy plus ipilimumab. The specimen comprised peripheral blood, sampled from a patient treated with radiotherapy plus ipilimumab. The V call is TRBV7-2, the J call TRBJ2-1; no reliable D call. Here the CDR3 DNA reads TGTGCCAGCAGCTTTGGGCAGGCCACAAAGCAGTTCTTC. As protein: CASSFGQATKQFF. The whole variable domain, filled in from reference TRBV7-2 and TRBJ2-1, reads GAGVSQSPSNKVTEKGKDVELRCDPISGHTALYWYRQSLGQGLEFLIYFQGNSAPDKSGLPSDRFSAERTGGSVSTLTIQRTQQEDSAVYLCASSFGQATKQFFGPGTRLTVL.